This TCR beta chain emerged from a study of breast tumors, draining lymph nodes, adjacent tissues. TCRdb itself ran the multiplex PCR reads through MiXCR, one entry per CDR3 protein. The sample gives approximately 280,000 distinct CDR3 sequences, 30% to 35% of which show up once; around 1.1% is in the top ten. Broader study findings: Tumor TCR diversity was below lymph nodes but above nontumor tissue. That most tumor T cells come from lymph nodes remained unproven.

This clonotype has a count of ten or more. Its specificity is not known. Breast cancer patients provided tissue from their axillary draining lymph nodes. CDR3 length: 14 residues. Germline-derived CDR1 and CDR2 are SGHDT and YYEEEE. The ends were cut back, 5 bases at V and 0 bases at J, with 9 bases in the middle. The origin of this receptor is a female donor with breast cancer. Some clones in this sample may be carry-over from other donors' samples. The chain carries TRBV5-6 and TRBJ1-3; D not resolved. Sequencing was performed on axillary lymph node tissue. For the CDR3, the DNA is TGTGCCAGCAGTCCGGGATACTCTGGAAACACCATATATTTT. Its translation: CASSPGYSGNTIYF.